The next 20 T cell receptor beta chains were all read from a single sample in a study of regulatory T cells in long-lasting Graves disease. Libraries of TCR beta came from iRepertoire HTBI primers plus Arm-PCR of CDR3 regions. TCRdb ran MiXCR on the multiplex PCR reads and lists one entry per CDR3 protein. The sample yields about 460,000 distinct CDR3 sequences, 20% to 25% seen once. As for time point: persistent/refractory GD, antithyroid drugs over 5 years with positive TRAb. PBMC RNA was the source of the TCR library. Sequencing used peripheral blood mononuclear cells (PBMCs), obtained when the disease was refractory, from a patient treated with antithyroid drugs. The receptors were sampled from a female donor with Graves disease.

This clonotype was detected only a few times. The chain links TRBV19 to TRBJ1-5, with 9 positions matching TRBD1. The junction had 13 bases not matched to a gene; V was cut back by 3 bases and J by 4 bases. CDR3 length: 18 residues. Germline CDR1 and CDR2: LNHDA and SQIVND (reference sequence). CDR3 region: CASSIFATGGKRNQPQHF. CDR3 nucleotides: TGTGCCAGTAGTATTTTTGCGACAGGGGGTAAGAGGAATCAGCCCCAGCATTTT.

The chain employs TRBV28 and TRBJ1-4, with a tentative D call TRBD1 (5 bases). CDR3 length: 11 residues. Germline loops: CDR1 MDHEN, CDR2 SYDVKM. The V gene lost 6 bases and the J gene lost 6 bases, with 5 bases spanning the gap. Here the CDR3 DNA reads TGTGCCAGCAGGGGGGATGAAAAACTGTTTTTT. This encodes CASRGDEKLFF.

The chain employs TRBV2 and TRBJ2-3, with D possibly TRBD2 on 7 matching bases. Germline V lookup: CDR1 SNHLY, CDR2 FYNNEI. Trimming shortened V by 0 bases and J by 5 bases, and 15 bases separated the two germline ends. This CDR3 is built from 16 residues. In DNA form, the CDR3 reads TGTGCCAGCAGTGAAGCGCTAGGGGGGGCACGAGATACGCAGTATTTT. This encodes CASSEALGGARDTQYF.

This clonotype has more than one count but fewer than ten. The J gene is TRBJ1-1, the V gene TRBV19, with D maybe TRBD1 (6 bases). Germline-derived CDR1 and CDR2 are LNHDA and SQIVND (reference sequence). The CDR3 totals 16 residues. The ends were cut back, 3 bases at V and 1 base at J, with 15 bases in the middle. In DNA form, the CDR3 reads TGTGCCAGTAGTATTGAAGGGGGTCTAGGGAACACTGAAGCTTTCTTT. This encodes CASSIEGGLGNTEAFF. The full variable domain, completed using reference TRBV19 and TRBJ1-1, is DGGITQSPKYLFRKEGQNVTLSCEQNLNHDAMYWYRQDPGQGLRLIYYSQIVNDFQKGDIAEGYSVSREKKESFPLTVTSAQKNPTAFYLCASSIEGGLGNTEAFFGQGTRLTVV.

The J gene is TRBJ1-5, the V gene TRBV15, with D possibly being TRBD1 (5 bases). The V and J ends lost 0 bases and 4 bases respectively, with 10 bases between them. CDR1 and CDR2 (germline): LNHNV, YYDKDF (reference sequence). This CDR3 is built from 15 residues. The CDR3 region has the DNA TGTGCCACCAGCAGAGATGGTCAGGGTAATCAGCCCCAGCATTTT. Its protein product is CATSRDGQGNQPQHF. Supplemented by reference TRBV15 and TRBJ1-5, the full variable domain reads DAMVIQNPRYQVTQFGKPVTLSCSQTLNHNVMYWYQQKSSQAPKLLFHYYDKDFNNEADTPDNFQSRRPNTSFCFLDIRSPGLGDTAMYLCATSRDGQGNQPQHFGDGTRLSIL.

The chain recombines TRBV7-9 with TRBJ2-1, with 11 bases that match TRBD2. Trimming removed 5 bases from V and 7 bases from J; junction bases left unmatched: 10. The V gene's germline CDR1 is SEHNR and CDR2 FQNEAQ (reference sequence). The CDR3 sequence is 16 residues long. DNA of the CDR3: TGTGCCAGCAGCCGCTCGGGACTAGCGGTACTTAATGAGCAGTTCTTC. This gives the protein CASSRSGLAVLNEQFF.

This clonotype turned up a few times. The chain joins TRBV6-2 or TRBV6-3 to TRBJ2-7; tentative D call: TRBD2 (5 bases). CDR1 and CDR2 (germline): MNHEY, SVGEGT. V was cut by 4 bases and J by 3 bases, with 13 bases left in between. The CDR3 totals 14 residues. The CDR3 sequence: CASSFGDSVYEQYF. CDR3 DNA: TGTGCCAGCAGTTTCGGCGATAGCGTCTACGAGCAGTACTTC.

CDR3 loop: CASLRQGLSGNTIYF. CDR3 coding DNA: TGTGCCAGCCTACGACAGGGACTCTCTGGAAACACCATATATTTT. The J gene is TRBJ1-3, the V gene TRBV2, with 7 bases fitting TRBD1. Looked up from germline, CDR1 is SNHLY and CDR2 is FYNNEI. Losses at the gene ends were 8 bases for V and 0 bases for J; bases not matched to a gene: 7. The length of the CDR3 is 15 residues.

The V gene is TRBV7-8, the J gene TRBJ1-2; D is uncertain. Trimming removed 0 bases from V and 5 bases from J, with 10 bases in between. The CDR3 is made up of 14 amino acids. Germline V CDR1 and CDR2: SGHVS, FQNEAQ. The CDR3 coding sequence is TGTGCCAGCAGCTTAGCGGGCCTGGGATATGGCTACACCTTC. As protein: CASSLAGLGYGYTF.

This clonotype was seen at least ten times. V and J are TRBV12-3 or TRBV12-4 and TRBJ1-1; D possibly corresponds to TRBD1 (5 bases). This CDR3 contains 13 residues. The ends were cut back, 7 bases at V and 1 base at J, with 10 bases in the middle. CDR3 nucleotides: TGTGCCAGCACCTGGGGGAGGAACACTGAAGCTTTCTTT. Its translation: CASTWGRNTEAFF.

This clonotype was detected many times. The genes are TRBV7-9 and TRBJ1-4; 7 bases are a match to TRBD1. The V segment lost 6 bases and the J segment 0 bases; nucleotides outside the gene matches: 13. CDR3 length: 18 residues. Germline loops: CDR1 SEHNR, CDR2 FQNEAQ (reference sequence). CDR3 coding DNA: TGTGCCAGCAGATACCAGGCAGGGGGGACGTCAACTAATGAAAAACTGTTTTTT. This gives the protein CASRYQAGGTSTNEKLFF.

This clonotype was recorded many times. CDR3 region: CAISSTGVSNQPQHF. The CDR3 DNA reads as TGTGCCATCAGCTCGACAGGGGTTAGCAATCAGCCCCAGCATTTT. J is TRBJ1-5 and V is TRBV10-3, with TRBD1 matching 8 bases. This CDR3 is 15 amino acids long. V shed 6 bases, J shed 0 bases, and the junction held 4 bases outside the gene matches. Germline V CDR1 and CDR2: ENHRY, SYGVKD.

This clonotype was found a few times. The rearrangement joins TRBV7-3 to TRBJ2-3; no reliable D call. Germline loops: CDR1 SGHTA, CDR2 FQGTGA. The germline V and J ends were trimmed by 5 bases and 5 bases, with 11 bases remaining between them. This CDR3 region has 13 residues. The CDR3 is CASSPNFGDTQYF. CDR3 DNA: TGTGCCAGCAGCCCAAACTTCGGAGATACGCAGTATTTT.

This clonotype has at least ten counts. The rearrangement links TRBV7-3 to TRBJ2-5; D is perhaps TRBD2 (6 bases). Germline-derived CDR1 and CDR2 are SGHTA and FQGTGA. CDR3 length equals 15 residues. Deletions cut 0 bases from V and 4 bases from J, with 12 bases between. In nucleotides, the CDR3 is TGTGCCAGCAGCTTAACGTACGGGAGTGGAGAGACCCAGTACTTC. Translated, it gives CASSLTYGSGETQYF.

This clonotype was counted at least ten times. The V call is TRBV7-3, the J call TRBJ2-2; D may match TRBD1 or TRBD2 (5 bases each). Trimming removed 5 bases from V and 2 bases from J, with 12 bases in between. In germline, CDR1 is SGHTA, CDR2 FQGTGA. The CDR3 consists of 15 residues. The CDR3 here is CASSHKGRNTGELFF. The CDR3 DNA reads TGTGCCAGCAGCCATAAGGGACGTAACACCGGGGAGCTGTTTTTT.

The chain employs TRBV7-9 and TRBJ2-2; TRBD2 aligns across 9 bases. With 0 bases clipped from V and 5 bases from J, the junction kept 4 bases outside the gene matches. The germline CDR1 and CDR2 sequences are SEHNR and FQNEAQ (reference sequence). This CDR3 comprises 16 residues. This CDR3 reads CASSLAAGGRTGELFF. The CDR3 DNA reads TGTGCCAGCAGCTTAGCGGCGGGAGGGAGGACCGGGGAGCTGTTTTTT.

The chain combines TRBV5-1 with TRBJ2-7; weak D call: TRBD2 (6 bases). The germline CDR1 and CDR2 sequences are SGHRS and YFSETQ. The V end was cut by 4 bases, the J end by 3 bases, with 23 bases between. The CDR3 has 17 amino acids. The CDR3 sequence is CASSLLTAGSEFYEQYF. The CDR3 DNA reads TGCGCCAGCAGCCTCCTGACCGCGGGAAGTGAATTCTACGAGCAGTACTTC.

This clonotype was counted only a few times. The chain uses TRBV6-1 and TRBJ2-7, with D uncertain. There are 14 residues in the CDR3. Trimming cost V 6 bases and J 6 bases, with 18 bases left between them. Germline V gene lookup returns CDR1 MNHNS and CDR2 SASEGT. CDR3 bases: TGTGCCAGCAGCCAATTGATGGCAGGTTCCGAGCAGTACTTC. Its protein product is CASSQLMAGSEQYF.

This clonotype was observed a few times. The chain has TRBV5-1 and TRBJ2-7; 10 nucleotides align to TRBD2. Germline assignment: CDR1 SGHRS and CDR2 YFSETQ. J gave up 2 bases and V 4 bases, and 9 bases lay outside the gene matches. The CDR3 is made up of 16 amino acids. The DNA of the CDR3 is TGCGCCAGCAGCGCCGGAACTAGCGGGGCCACCTACGAGCAGTACTTC. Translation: CASSAGTSGATYEQYF.

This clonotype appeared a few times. The CDR3 loop reads CASSGPGTSGGPYEQYF. CDR3 DNA sequence: TGCGCCAGCAGCGGACCTGGGACTAGCGGGGGCCCCTACGAGCAGTACTTC. The J gene is TRBJ2-7, the V gene TRBV5-1; 14 positions match TRBD2. Germline lookup yields CDR1 SGHRS and CDR2 YFSETQ. Trimming cost V 4 bases and J 2 bases; bases outside gene matches: 8. This CDR3 has 17 amino acids.